What follows are 20 T cell receptor beta chains derived from one specimen sequenced in a study of T-cell reconstitution after alpha-beta-depleted transplantation in children. Unique molecular identifiers were used in preparing the TCRbeta library. TCRdb independently ran MiXCR on the PCR reads; one entry per CDR3 protein. The sample holds 450,000 to 600,000 distinct CDR3 sequences, more than 9% seen once. The sequenced sample was PBMCs, obtained before TCRalphabeta/CD19-depleted stem cell transplant. The receptors derive from a child under 10 years old with inherited bone marrow failure, due to receive a stem cell transplant.

This clonotype was found a few times. The chain is built from TRBV6-1 and TRBJ1-2, with D hard to call. The CDR3 loop spans 13 amino acids. The ends were cut back, 5 bases at V and 2 bases at J, with 9 bases in the middle. The germline V gene encodes CDR1 MNHNS and CDR2 SASEGT. The CDR3 protein is CASSPLRNYGYTF. The CDR3 DNA is TGTGCCAGCAGTCCTCTAAGGAACTATGGCTACACCTTC.

This clonotype was recorded at least ten times. The chain carries TRBV6-5 and TRBJ2-5; D is ambiguous. The ends were cut back, 6 bases at V and 7 bases at J, with 21 bases in the middle. The CDR3 sequence is 15 residues long. Germline CDR1 MNHEY, CDR2 SVGAGI. In DNA, the CDR3 is TGTGCCAGCAGCGCCAGGCAGGCCCCCCTCGGGACCCAGTACTTC. Translated, it gives CASSARQAPLGTQYF.

This clonotype was recorded at least ten times. The V call is TRBV6-2 or TRBV6-3, the J call TRBJ2-3; 11 bases are a match to TRBD2. Germline V gene data show CDR1 as MNHEY and CDR2 as SVGEGT. The CDR3 is 17 residues long. Trimming cost V 6 bases and J 2 bases; bases outside gene matches: 10. In nucleotides, the CDR3 is TGTGCCAGCAGGTCTTTTGAACTAGCGGGAGCCACAGATACGCAGTATTTT. This codes for CASRSFELAGATDTQYF.

The rearrangement uses TRBV12-3 or TRBV12-4 and TRBJ2-7; TRBD2 matches 9 bases. After removal of 0 bases from V and 6 bases from J, the junction contained 3 bases not matched to a gene. The CDR3 is 14 residues long. CDR3 region: CASSLALAGTEQYF. For the CDR3, the DNA is TGTGCCAGCAGTTTAGCGCTAGCGGGAACCGAGCAGTACTTC.

This clonotype turned up a few times. The chain combines TRBV18 with TRBJ2-7, with D maybe TRBD1 (6 bases). The CDR3 spans 13 residues. The germline gives CDR1 KGHSH, CDR2 LQKENI. Trimming removed 3 bases from V and 5 bases from J, with 11 bases in between. CDR3 nucleotides: TGTGCCAGCTCACCGGCCACAGGGCACGAGCAGTACTTC. This sequence encodes CASSPATGHEQYF.

The chain employs TRBV7-2 and TRBJ2-3; 9 bases are shared with TRBD2. The CDR3 length is 16 residues. Germline V lookup: CDR1 SGHTA, CDR2 FQGNSA. Trimming cost V 1 base and J 3 bases; bases outside gene matches: 5. The CDR3 sequence is CASSLVREGGTDTQYF. For the CDR3, the DNA is TGTGCCAGCAGCTTAGTGCGGGAGGGAGGGACAGATACGCAGTATTTT. Full variable domain (rest looked up from reference TRBV7-2 and TRBJ2-3): GAGVSQSPSNKVTEKGKDVELRCDPISGHTALYWYRQSLGQGLEFLIYFQGNSAPDKSGLPSDRFSAERTGGSVSTLTIQRTQQEDSAVYLCASSLVREGGTDTQYFGPGTRLTVL.

This clonotype has at least ten counts. The chain recombines TRBV12-3 or TRBV12-4 with TRBJ2-3; TRBD1 might be the D (6 bases). V lost 6 bases to trimming and J lost 5 bases, with 12 bases between them. The CDR3 covers 13 residues. Here the CDR3 DNA reads TGTGCCAGCAGCAATCGACAGGAAGATACGCAGTATTTT. Its translation: CASSNRQEDTQYF.

This clonotype was found many times. The chain is built from TRBV7-9 and TRBJ2-7; D unclear. Deletions cut 1 base from V and 3 bases from J, with 13 bases between. Germline loops: CDR1 SEHNR, CDR2 FQNEAQ (reference sequence). This CDR3 spans 15 amino acids. The chain's CDR3 is CASSLGPITGYEQYF. DNA of the CDR3: TGTGCCAGCAGCTTAGGTCCTATAACCGGCTACGAGCAGTACTTC.

The V and J genes are TRBV5-1 and TRBJ2-7; D remains ambiguous. The germline CDR1 and CDR2 sequences are SGHRS and YFSETQ. The V end lost 0 bases, the J end lost 0 bases, and 13 bases lay between the germline ends. The CDR3 runs to 16 residues. Here the CDR3 reads CASSLEASSSSYEQYF. The CDR3 nucleotides read TGCGCCAGCAGCTTGGAGGCCTCATCGAGCTCCTACGAGCAGTACTTC. The full variable domain, completed using reference TRBV5-1 and TRBJ2-7, is KAGVTQTPRYLIKTRGQQVTLSCSPISGHRSVSWYQQTPGQGLQFLFEYFSETQRNKGNFPGRFSGRQFSNSRSEMNVSTLELGDSALYLCASSLEASSSSYEQYFGPGTRLTVT.

At least ten counts were recorded for this clonotype. This sequence joins TRBV7-9 and TRBJ2-1, with D possibly being TRBD2 (6 bases). This CDR3 is 15 amino acids long. V gave up 5 bases and J gave up 7 bases, with 18 bases separating them. The V gene's germline CDR1 is SEHNR and CDR2 FQNEAQ (reference sequence). The CDR3 protein is CASSLGLLARNEQFF. The CDR3 bases are TGTGCCAGCAGCCTCGGATTACTAGCCCGGAATGAGCAGTTCTTC.

This clonotype occurred many times. J is TRBJ2-7 and V is TRBV7-9, with a possible D match to TRBD1 (6 bases). The germline gives CDR1 SEHNR, CDR2 FQNEAQ (reference sequence). V was shortened by 5 bases and J by 3 bases, with 17 bases between the two germline ends. This CDR3 contains 15 residues. The DNA for the CDR3 is TGTGCCAGCAGCCAGCTGTTCCAGGGGATCTACGAGCAGTACTTC. This gives the protein CASSQLFQGIYEQYF.

At least ten counts were recorded for this clonotype. This chain connects TRBV4-3 to TRBJ2-1; D unresolved. The CDR3 length is 15 residues. Per germline, CDR1 LGHNA and CDR2 YSLEER. V was pared by 3 bases and J by 9 bases, with 18 bases between. This chain's CDR3 is CASSHSPGSSREQFF. CDR3 in DNA: TGCGCCAGCAGCCACTCCCCCGGATCTTCTCGTGAGCAGTTCTTC.

In regard to this clonotype: In this CDR3 the conserved last residue, phenylalanine or tryptophan, is missing, so a read error is likely. This chain joins TRBV4-3 and TRBJ2-7; 7 bases fit TRBD1. This CDR3 has 13 amino acids. Germline trimming cut 3 bases from V and 5 bases from J; bases unmatched to any gene: 4. Germline CDR1 is LGHNA and CDR2 is YSLEER. The CDR3 reads CASSQQTGHEQYC. The CDR3 DNA follows: TGCGCCAGCAGCCAGCAGACAGGGCACGAGCAGTACTGC.

This clonotype was seen at least ten times. The chain links TRBV27 to TRBJ1-6, with no clear D. The V end was cut by 8 bases, the J end by 5 bases, with 10 bases between. The CDR3 runs 13 residues. Germline V gene data show CDR1 as MNHEY and CDR2 as SMNVEV (reference sequence). The CDR3 region has the DNA TGTGCCAGCGGAAAGGGAAATAATTCACCCCTCCACTTT. Translated, it gives CASGKGNNSPLHF.

The gene calls are TRBV20-1 and TRBJ1-2, with D perhaps matching TRBD1 (5 bases). The V end was cut by 6 bases, the J end by 2 bases, with 13 bases between. CDR1 and CDR2 (germline): DFQATT, SNEGSKA (reference sequence). The CDR3 length is 13 residues. CDR3 sequence: CSANPGPNYGYTF. CDR3 DNA: TGCAGTGCCAACCCAGGGCCCAACTATGGCTACACCTTC.

This clonotype was seen many times. The chain joins TRBV12-3 or TRBV12-4 to TRBJ2-5, with D unclear. This CDR3 is 14 amino acids long. The ends were cut back, 6 bases at V and 8 bases at J, with 19 bases in the middle. The CDR3 is CASSQAGLRGTQYF. The CDR3 coding sequence is TGTGCCAGCAGCCAAGCCGGGCTCCGAGGCACCCAGTACTTC.

This clonotype was detected many times. V is TRBV10-3 and J is TRBJ1-1, with D perhaps TRBD1 (5 bases). The CDR3 has 17 amino acids. Germline assignment: CDR1 ENHRY and CDR2 SYGVKD. Trimming pared 6 bases from V and 4 bases from J, leaving 24 bases between. The CDR3 sequence is CAISYDDRDGRPTEAFF. As DNA, the CDR3 is TGTGCCATCAGCTATGATGACCGGGACGGCCGTCCCACTGAAGCTTTCTTT.

The chain joins TRBV7-3 to TRBJ2-3, with 11 bases lining up with TRBD2. J gave up 4 bases and V 1 base, and 13 bases lay outside the gene matches. This CDR3 has 19 amino acids. CDR1 SGHTA and CDR2 FQGTGA come from the germline V gene. CDR3 DNA: TGTGCCAGCAGCTTAAGTTTCGGGTTAGCGGGAGGGCCCCCAGATACGCAGTATTTT. It translates to CASSLSFGLAGGPPDTQYF.

This clonotype occurred many times. The gene calls are TRBV5-5 and TRBJ2-2; D might be TRBD2 (6 bases). With 4 bases removed from V and 5 bases from J, the gap between germline ends came to 12 bases. The CDR3 consists of 14 residues. The germline CDR1 and CDR2 sequences are SGHKS and YYEKEE (reference sequence). The CDR3 spells CASSKEGGTGELFF. The CDR3 coding sequence is TGTGCCAGCAGCAAGGAGGGCGGGACCGGGGAGCTGTTTTTT.

Many counts were recorded for this clonotype. The rearrangement uses TRBV10-3 and TRBJ2-3, with 8 bases lining up with TRBD2. CDR3 length: 13 amino acids. The V and J ends lost 10 bases and 2 bases, in that order; junction bases with no gene match: 5. CDR1 ENHRY and CDR2 SYGVKD come from the germline V gene. Written as DNA, the CDR3 is TGTGCCACCTACGGGAGGGACACAGATACGCAGTATTTT. Translation: CATYGRDTDTQYF.